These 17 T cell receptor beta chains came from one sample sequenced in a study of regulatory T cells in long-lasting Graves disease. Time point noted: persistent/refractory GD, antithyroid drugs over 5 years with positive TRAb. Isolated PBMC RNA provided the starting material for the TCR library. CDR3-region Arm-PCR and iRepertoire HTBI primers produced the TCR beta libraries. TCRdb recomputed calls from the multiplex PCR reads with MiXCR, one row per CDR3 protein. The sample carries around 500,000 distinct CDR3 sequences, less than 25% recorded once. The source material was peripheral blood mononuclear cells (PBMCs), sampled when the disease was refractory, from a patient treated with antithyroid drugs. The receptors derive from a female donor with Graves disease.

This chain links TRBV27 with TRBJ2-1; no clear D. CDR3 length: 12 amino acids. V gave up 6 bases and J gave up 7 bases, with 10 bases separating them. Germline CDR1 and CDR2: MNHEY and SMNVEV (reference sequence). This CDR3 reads CASRRALNEQFF. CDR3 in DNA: TGTGCCAGCAGAAGGGCTCTGAATGAGCAGTTCTTC.

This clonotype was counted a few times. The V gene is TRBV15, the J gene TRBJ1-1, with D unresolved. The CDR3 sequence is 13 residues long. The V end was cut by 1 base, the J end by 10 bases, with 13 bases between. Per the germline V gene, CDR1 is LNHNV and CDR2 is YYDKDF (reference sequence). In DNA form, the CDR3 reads TGTGCCACCAGCAGAGTATGGAATCGGGGAGCTTTCTTT. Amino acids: CATSRVWNRGAFF.

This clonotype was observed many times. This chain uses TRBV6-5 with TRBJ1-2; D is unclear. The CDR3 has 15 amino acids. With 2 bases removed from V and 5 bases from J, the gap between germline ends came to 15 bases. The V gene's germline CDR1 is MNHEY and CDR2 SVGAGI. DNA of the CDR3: TGTGCCAGCAGTTACGGTCCCAATTTGCTGTATGGCTACACCTTC. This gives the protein CASSYGPNLLYGYTF.

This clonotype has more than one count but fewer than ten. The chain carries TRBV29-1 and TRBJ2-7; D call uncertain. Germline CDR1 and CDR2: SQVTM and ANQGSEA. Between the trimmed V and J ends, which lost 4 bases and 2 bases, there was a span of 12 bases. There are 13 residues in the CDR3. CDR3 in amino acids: CSVVDLGPYEQYF. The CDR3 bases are TGCAGCGTTGTGGACCTTGGGCCCTACGAGCAGTACTTC.

In DNA form, the CDR3 reads TGTGCCAGCAGTTTTGGCGGCGTTGGAAAGCCCCAGCATTTT. Translating gives CASSFGGVGKPQHF. J is TRBJ1-5 and V is TRBV12-3 or TRBV12-4, with D unclear. This CDR3 is built from 14 residues. V lost 3 bases and J lost 8, with 14 bases in between.

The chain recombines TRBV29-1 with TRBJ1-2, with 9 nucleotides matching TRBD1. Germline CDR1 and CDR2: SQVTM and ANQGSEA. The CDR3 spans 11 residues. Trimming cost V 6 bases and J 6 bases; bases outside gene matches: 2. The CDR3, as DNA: TGCAGCGTACAGGGGGCAGATGGCTACACCTTC. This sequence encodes CSVQGADGYTF.

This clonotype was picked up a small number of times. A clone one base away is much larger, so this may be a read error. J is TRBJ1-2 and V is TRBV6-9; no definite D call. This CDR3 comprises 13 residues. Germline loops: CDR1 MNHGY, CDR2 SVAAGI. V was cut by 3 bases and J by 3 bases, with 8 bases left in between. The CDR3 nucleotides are TGTGCCAGCAGTTACGGGCAGGACTATGGCTACACCTTC. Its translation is CASSYGQDYGYTF.

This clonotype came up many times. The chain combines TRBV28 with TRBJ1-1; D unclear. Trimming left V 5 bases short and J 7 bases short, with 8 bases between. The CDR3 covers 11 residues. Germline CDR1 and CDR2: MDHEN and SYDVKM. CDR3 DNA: TGTGCCAGCAGTGAAGGAATTGAAGCTTTCTTT. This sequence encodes CASSEGIEAFF.

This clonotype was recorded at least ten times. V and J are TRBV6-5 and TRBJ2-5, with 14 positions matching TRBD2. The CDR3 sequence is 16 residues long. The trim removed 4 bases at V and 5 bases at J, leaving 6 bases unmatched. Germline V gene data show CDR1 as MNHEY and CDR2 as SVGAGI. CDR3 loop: CASSSRTSGRTETQYF. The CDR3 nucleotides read TGTGCCAGCAGTTCTCGGACTAGCGGGAGGACTGAGACCCAGTACTTC.

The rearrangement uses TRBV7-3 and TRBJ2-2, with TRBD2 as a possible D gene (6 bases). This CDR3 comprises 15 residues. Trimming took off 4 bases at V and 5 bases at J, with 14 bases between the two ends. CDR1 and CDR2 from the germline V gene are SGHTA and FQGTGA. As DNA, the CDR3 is TGTGCCAGCAGCTCCCCCGGGAGTGGGACCGGGGAGCTGTTTTTT. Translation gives CASSSPGSGTGELFF. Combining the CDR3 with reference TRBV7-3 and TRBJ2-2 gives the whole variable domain GAGVSQTPSNKVTEKGKYVELRCDPISGHTALYWYRQSLGQGPEFLIYFQGTGAADDSGLPNDRFFAVRPEGSVSTLKIQRTERGDSAVYLCASSSPGSGTGELFFGEGSRLTVL.

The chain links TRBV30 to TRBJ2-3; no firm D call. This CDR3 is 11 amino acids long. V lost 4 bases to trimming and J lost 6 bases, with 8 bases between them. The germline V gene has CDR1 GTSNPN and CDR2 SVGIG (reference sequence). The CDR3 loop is CAWTRRDTQYF. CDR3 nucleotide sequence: TGTGCCTGGACGCGGCGGGATACGCAGTATTTT.

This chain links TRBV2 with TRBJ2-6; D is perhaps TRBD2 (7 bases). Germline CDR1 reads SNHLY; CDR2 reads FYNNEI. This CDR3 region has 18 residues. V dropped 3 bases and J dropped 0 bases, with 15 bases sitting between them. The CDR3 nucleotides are TGTGCCAGCAGTGATCGGGGGGCACTACACTCTGGGGCCAACGTCCTGACTTTC. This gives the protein CASSDRGALHSGANVLTF.

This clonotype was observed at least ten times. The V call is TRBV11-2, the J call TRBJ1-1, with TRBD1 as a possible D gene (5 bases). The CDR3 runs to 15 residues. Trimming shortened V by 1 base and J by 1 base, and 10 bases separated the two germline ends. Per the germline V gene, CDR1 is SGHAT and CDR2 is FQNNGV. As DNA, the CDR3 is TGTGCCAGCAGCTTAGGGGTTCAGGGGAACACTGAAGCTTTCTTT. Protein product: CASSLGVQGNTEAFF. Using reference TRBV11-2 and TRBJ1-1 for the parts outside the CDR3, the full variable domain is EAGVAQSPRYKIIEKRQSVAFWCNPISGHATLYWYQQILGQGPKLLIQFQNNGVVDDSQLPKDRFSAERLKGVDSTLKIQPAKLEDSAVYLCASSLGVQGNTEAFFGQGTRLTVV.

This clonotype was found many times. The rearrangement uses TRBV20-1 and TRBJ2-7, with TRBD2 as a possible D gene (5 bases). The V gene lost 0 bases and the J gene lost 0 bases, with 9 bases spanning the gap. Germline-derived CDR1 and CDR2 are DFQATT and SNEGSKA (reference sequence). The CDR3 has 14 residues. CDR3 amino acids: CSARDTAVSYEQYF. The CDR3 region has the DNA TGCAGTGCTAGAGATACAGCGGTCTCCTACGAGCAGTACTTC.

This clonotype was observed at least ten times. CDR3 in DNA: TGCGCCAGCAGCCTTGGGGGGACGGATGAAAAACTGTTTTTT. This encodes CASSLGGTDEKLFF. The V call is TRBV5-1, the J call TRBJ1-4; tentative D call: TRBD1 (5 bases). V lost 4 bases and J lost 6, with 13 bases in between. The germline gives CDR1 SGHRS, CDR2 YFSETQ. This CDR3 spans 14 amino acids.

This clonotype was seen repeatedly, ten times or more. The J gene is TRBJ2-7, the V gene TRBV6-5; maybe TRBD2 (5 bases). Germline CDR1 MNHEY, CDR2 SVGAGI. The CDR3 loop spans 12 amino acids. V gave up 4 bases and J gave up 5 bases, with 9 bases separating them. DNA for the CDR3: TGTGCCAGCAGTTCCGGGGAGAACGAGCAGTACTTC. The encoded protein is CASSSGENEQYF.

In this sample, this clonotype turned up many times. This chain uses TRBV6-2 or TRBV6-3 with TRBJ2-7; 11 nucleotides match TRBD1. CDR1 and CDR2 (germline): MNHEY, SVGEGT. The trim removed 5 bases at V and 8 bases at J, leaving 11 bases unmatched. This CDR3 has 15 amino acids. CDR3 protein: CASSTRDRGRRKQYF. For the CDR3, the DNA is TGTGCCAGCAGTACCCGGGACAGGGGGAGGAGAAAGCAGTACTTC.